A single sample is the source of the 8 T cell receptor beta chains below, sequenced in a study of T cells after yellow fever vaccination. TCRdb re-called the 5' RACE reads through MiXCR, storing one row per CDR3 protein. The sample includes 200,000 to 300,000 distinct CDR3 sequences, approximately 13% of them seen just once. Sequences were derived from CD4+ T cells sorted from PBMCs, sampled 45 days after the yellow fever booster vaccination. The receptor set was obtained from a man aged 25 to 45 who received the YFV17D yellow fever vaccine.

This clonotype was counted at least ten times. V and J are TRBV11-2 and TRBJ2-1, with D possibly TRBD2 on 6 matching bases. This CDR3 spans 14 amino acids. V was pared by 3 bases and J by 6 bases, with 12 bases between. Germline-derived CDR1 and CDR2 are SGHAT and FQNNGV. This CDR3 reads CASSFRTKFNEQFF. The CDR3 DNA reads TGTGCCAGCAGCTTTCGGACTAAATTCAATGAGCAGTTCTTC. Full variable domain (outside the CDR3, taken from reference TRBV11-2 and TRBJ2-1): EAGVAQSPRYKIIEKRQSVAFWCNPISGHATLYWYQQILGQGPKLLIQFQNNGVVDDSQLPKDRFSAERLKGVDSTLKIQPAKLEDSAVYLCASSFRTKFNEQFFGPGTRLTVL.

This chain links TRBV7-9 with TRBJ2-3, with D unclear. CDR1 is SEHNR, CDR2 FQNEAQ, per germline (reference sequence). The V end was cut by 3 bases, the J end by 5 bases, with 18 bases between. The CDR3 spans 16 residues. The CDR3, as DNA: TGTGCCAGCAGCTTTGTCGGCGGCAAGGGCAGAGATACGCAGTATTTT. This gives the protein CASSFVGGKGRDTQYF.

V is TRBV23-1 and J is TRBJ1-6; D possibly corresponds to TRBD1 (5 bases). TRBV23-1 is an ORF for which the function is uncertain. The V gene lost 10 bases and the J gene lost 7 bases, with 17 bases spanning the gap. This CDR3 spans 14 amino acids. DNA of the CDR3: TGCGCCACAGATGGGGTCGGGGGGAATTCACCCCTCCACTTT. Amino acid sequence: CATDGVGGNSPLHF.

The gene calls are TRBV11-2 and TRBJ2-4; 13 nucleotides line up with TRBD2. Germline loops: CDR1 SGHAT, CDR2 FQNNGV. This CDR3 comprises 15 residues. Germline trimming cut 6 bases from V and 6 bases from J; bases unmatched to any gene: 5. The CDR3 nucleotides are TGTGCCAGCAGTCCTAGGACTAGCGGGAGAAACATTCAGTACTTC. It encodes CASSPRTSGRNIQYF.

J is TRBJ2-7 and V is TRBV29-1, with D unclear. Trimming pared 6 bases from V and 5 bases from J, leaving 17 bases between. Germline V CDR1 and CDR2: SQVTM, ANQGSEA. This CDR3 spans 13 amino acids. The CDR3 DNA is TGCAGCGTACGTCCTCTGGGCCTACACGAGCAGTACTTC. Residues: CSVRPLGLHEQYF.

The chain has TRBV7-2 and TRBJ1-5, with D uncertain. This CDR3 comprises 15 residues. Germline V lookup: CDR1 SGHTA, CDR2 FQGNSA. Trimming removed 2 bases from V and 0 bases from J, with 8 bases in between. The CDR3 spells CASSLSDLSNQPQHF. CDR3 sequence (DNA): TGTGCCAGCAGCTTATCAGATCTTAGCAATCAGCCCCAGCATTTT. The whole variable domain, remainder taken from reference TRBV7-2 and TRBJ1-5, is GAGVSQSPSNKVTEKGKDVELRCDPISGHTALYWYRQSLGQGLEFLIYFQGNSAPDKSGLPSDRFSAERTGGSVSTLTIQRTQQEDSAVYLCASSLSDLSNQPQHFGDGTRLSIL.

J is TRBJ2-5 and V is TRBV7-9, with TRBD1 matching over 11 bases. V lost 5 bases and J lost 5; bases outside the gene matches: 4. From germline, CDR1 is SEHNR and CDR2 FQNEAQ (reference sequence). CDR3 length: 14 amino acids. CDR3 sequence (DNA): TGTGCCAGCAGCCGGACAGGGGGCGTCGAGACCCAGTACTTC. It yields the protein CASSRTGGVETQYF.

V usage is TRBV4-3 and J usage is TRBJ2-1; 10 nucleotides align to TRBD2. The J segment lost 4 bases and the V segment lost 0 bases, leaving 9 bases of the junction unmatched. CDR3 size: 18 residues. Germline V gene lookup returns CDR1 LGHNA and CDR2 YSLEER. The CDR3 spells CASSQEKREGPGYNEQFF. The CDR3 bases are TGCGCCAGCAGCCAAGAGAAGCGGGAGGGCCCGGGGTACAATGAGCAGTTCTTC.